This is a list of T cell receptor beta chains from one sample in a study of blood T cell repertoires in COVID-19. Using immunoSEQ multiplex PCR, the repertoire was profiled, and TCRdb retains in-frame clones only, with some absent. Found here are tens of thousands of clones, around 83% of them singletons; the top ten hold about a fifth. Sample: peripheral blood. These receptors were taken from a woman in her fifties or sixties with acute or convalescent COVID-19. Both conserved end residues are part of each CDR3. Fields, in order: V gene, D gene, J gene, clone size, CDR3 DNA, CDR3 protein. D genes are given only for firm matches. Clone sizes are given selectively: once, few, many, or a class where the clone is expanded.

TRBV5-1	TRBD2	TRBJ2-2	.	TGCGCCAGCACCCGGGGAGGGGTCGGGGAGCTGTTTTTT	CASTRGGVGELFF
TRBV29-1	TRBD2	TRBJ2-7	.	TGCAGCGCCGCAGCTGGGACTAGCGGTTCCTACGAGCAGTACTTC	CSAAAGTSGSYEQYF
TRBV19	TRBD1	TRBJ2-7	.	TGTGCCAGTAGGAAAGGGGACAGGGGGCGATACGAGCAGTACTTC	CASRKGDRGRYEQYF
TRBV18	.	TRBJ1-5	.	TGTGCCAGCTCACGGGGAGCGACGACCCAGCATTTT	CASSRGATTQHF
TRBV6-5	TRBD1	TRBJ1-1	once	TGTGCCAGCAGTCGTATCGACAGGGTCACTGAAGCTTTCTTT	CASSRIDRVTEAFF
TRBV15	TRBD2	TRBJ2-7	.	TGTGCCACCAGCAGAGAAGGGCGCGGGAGGCCAAAAGACTACGAGCAGTACTTC	CATSREGRGRPKDYEQYF
TRBV7-3	TRBD2	TRBJ2-5	.	TGTGCCAGCAGCCCAAGGGGACTAGCAGGGACCCAGTACTTC	CASSPRGLAGTQYF
TRBV10-1	TRBD2	TRBJ2-1	.	TGCGCCAGCAGTGACGGTCGGGGGGGGGCGGCCCAGGGGTTCTTC	CASSDGRGGAAQGFF
TRBV2	.	TRBJ1-6	.	TGTGCCAGCAGTGAAGAAAGGGGAAGGGATTCACCCCTCCACTTT	CASSEERGRDSPLHF
TRBV6-2/TRBV6-3	.	TRBJ1-2	.	TGTGCCAGCAGCTCAACTAAGACAGGTAGCCCCAGAGCAGGCGGCTACACCTTC	CASSSTKTGSPRAGGYTF
TRBV29-1	.	TRBJ1-1	.	TGCAGCGTCGAGGGGGTTATGAACACTGAAGCTTTCTTT	CSVEGVMNTEAFF
TRBV19	TRBD1	TRBJ1-5	.	TGTGCCAGTAGTATAGCGGGACAGCCCCTTAATCAGCCCCAGCATTTT	CASSIAGQPLNQPQHF
TRBV19	.	TRBJ2-3	.	TGTGCCAGTAGCCCTGGGGGGGGCGTCACAGATACGCAGTATTTT	CASSPGGGVTDTQYF
TRBV5-1	TRBD2	TRBJ2-5	.	TGCGCCAGCCACCCAAGACTAGCGGGAATGGACCAGTACTTC	CASHPRLAGMDQYF
TRBV2	.	TRBJ2-3	.	TGTGCCAGCAAATTGGGAGGCACAGATACGCAGTATTTT	CASKLGGTDTQYF
TRBV5-6	TRBD1	TRBJ1-1	few	TGTGCCAGCAGCTTGTTGGCAGGGGGCTTACTCCGTGGCGCTGAAGCTTTCTTT	CASSLLAGGLLRGAEAFF
TRBV3-1/TRBV3-2	.	TRBJ2-7	.	TGTGCCAGCAGCCAAGGGATAGCAACCTACGAGCAGTACTTC	CASSQGIATYEQYF
TRBV12-3/TRBV12-4	.	TRBJ1-4	once	TGTGCCAGCAGACCCCGGACAGACGAAAAACTGTTTTTT	CASRPRTDEKLFF
TRBV19	.	TRBJ1-6	.	TGTGCCAGTAGTATTCAGAGGGCTAATTCACCCCTCCACTTT	CASSIQRANSPLHF
TRBV28	.	TRBJ1-1	few	TGTGCCAGCAGTTTAGCGACAGACTTAATCATGAACACTGAAGCTTTCTTT	CASSLATDLIMNTEAFF
TRBV6-6	.	TRBJ1-5	.	TGTGCCAGCAGCGTATTCTCAGGGTCCCTACAGCCCCAGCATTTT	CASSVFSGSLQPQHF
TRBV11-2	.	TRBJ2-1	.	TGTGCCAGCAGCTTACAAAACGTCCCACGTCTATTAGACAATGAGCAGTTCTTC	CASSLQNVPRLLDNEQFF
TRBV4-1	TRBD2	TRBJ2-7	.	TGCGCCAGCAGCCATGGACTAGCGGGAGGGGATCGATACGAGCAGTACTTC	CASSHGLAGGDRYEQYF
TRBV19	.	TRBJ1-4	.	TGTGCCAGTAGTCCCGGGACACGGAATGAAAAACTGTTTTTT	CASSPGTRNEKLFF
TRBV7-2	TRBD1	TRBJ1-4	.	TGTGCCAGCAGCCTAGGACAGGCACGAAAACTGTTTTTT	CASSLGQARKLFF
TRBV11-2	TRBD1	TRBJ2-7	.	TGTGCCAGCAGCTTAGGGACAGGAGGAAACGAGCAGTACTTC	CASSLGTGGNEQYF
TRBV11-1	TRBD2	TRBJ2-1	few	TGTGCCAGCAGCCATCCCCGACTAGCGGGCCCGAATGAGCAGTTCTTC	CASSHPRLAGPNEQFF
TRBV7-3	.	TRBJ1-1	once	TGTGCCAGCAGCTCACCCGCGCGTCACCTGCTCATGAACACTGAAGCTTTCTTT	CASSSPARHLLMNTEAFF
TRBV4-2	.	TRBJ2-3	.	TGTGCCAGCAGCCAAGCTCGGGGGACTAGCACAGATACGCAGTATTTT	CASSQARGTSTDTQYF
TRBV6-5	.	TRBJ2-2	.	TGTGCCAGCACCCCCGGTGCAGGGATTGTCGGGGAGCTGTTTTTT	CASTPGAGIVGELFF
TRBV2	TRBD2	TRBJ2-3	.	TGTGCCAGCTTGGGACTAGCGGGCGCGGGGACGGGGTATTTT	CASLGLAGAGTGYF
TRBV9	TRBD2	TRBJ2-6	.	TGTGCCAGCAGCGTACTAGCGGCCTCTGGGGCCAACGTCCTGACTTTC	CASSVLAASGANVLTF
TRBV6-6	TRBD1	TRBJ2-7	.	TGTGCCAGTAACTACAGGGGGCAAGGAGAGCAGTACTTC	CASNYRGQGEQYF
TRBV19	.	TRBJ2-2	.	TGTGCCAGTAGTATTAGCCCAGCCTCTGTCGCCGGGGAGCTGTTTTTT	CASSISPASVAGELFF
TRBV24-1	TRBD1	TRBJ2-3	.	TGTGCCACCAGTGATGGGGGTCAGGGGGCAGATACGCAGTATTTT	CATSDGGQGADTQYF
TRBV4-3	.	TRBJ2-7	few	TGCGCCAGCAGCCCAACCACGGGACGGGAGAGCTCCTACGAGCAGTACTTC	CASSPTTGRESSYEQYF
TRBV6-5	.	TRBJ2-2	.	TGTGCCAGCAGGAGGGATAGGGCATCCGGGGAGCTGTTTTTT	CASRRDRASGELFF
TRBV4-1	.	TRBJ1-1	once	TGCGCCAGCAGCCAAGATGGCCCTAACACTGAAGCTTTCTTT	CASSQDGPNTEAFF
TRBV5-6	TRBD2	TRBJ2-3	.	TGTGCCAGCAGCTTGGGGCGGACTAGCGGAGCAGATACGCAGTATTTT	CASSLGRTSGADTQYF
TRBV6-1	TRBD2	TRBJ2-3	.	TGTGCCAGCAGTGAACTTGGCGGGAGACGGGCAGATACGCAGTATTTT	CASSELGGRRADTQYF
TRBV6-5	TRBD2	TRBJ2-1	.	TGTGCCAGCACCTTCACTGCGGGAGGGCCGGGTGAGCAGTTCTTC	CASTFTAGGPGEQFF
TRBV6-5	.	TRBJ1-2	few	TGTGCCAGCAGCACGGGGGGAAGAATCTATGGCTACACCTTC	CASSTGGRIYGYTF
TRBV12-3/TRBV12-4	.	TRBJ1-5	.	TGTGCCAGCAGTTTCGCCCGGGATCAGCCCCAGCATTTT	CASSFARDQPQHF